This TCR beta chain appears in the sequencing data of a study of cytomegalovirus exposure and HLA in healthy donors. The study ran its PCR with 60 Vbeta and 13 Jbeta primers. Assay used: immunoSEQ multiplex PCR; TCRdb lists only in-frame clones, some missing. The repertoire holds 150,000 to 200,000 clones, around 74% seen once, with 2.9% in the top ten. Losses at the gene ends were 5 bases for V and 0 bases for J; bases not matched to a gene: 8. The CDR3 runs 15 residues. Per the germline V gene, CDR1 is GTSNPN and CDR2 is SVGIG (reference sequence). The specimen was PBMCs. This receptor was obtained from a male donor in good health and CMV-seronegative. The J gene is TRBJ2-3, the V gene TRBV30; 7 positions agree with TRBD1. The CDR3 reads CAWALTGLSTDTQYF. The CDR3 DNA sequence: TGTGCCTGGGCCTTGACAGGGCTTAGCACAGATACGCAGTATTTT.